The rows below give T cell receptor beta chains drawn from one sample of a study of blood T cell repertoires in COVID-19. Assay used: immunoSEQ multiplex PCR; TCRdb lists only in-frame clones, some missing. Seen here are roughly 190,000 clones, about 81% observed once, and the top ten hold 3.2%. The sequencing input was PBMCs or T cells enriched from blood (not recorded which). The receptors come from a woman younger than 45 who had recovered from COVID-19. Each CDR3 is given with its conserved first and last residue. Each record gives: V gene, clone size, J gene, D gene, CDR3 DNA, CDR3 protein. The D gene is left open where the match is weak. Rows give clone size only sometimes, using once, few, many, or a class for an expanded clone.

>TRBV2|.|TRBJ1-2|.
TGTGCCAGCACCCGGGCAGGGGTCTATGGCTACACCTTC
CASTRAGVYGYTF
>TRBV9|.|TRBJ2-3|TRBD1
TGTGCCAGCAGCGGCAGGGGGCGGAAAGATACGCAGTATTTT
CASSGRGRKDTQYF
>TRBV28|few|TRBJ1-4|.
TGTGCCAGCAGTTTCCAGTGGAATGAAAAACTGTTTTTT
CASSFQWNEKLFF
>TRBV7-2|.|TRBJ2-5|TRBD1
TGTGCCAGCAGCTCTAGGCAGGGGGCATGGGAGACCCAGTACTTC
CASSSRQGAWETQYF
>TRBV29-1|.|TRBJ2-1|TRBD2
TGCAGCGTCGTAACGACTAGCGGGACGGGGAATGAGCAGTTCTTC
CSVVTTSGTGNEQFF
>TRBV5-6|.|TRBJ2-1|.
TGTGCCAGCAGCAACGCCGGGCCTCTAGCCCATGAGCAGTTCTTC
CASSNAGPLAHEQFF
>TRBV29-1|.|TRBJ2-2|.
TGCAGCGTAGTACAGGTAGTCGACACCGGGGAGCTGTTTTTT
CSVVQVVDTGELFF
>TRBV12-3/TRBV12-4|few|TRBJ2-2|.
TGTGCCAGCCGGTCGGTCGGGGAGCTGTTTTTT
CASRSVGELFF
>TRBV5-1|.|TRBJ1-1|TRBD1
TGCGCCAGCAGCTTGGCTCAGGGGGGTAGCACTGAAGCTTTCTTT
CASSLAQGGSTEAFF
>TRBV18|.|TRBJ1-1|TRBD1
TGTGCCACCATCACAGGGGACAGGGGGTTCATGAACACTGAAGCTTTCTTT
CATITGDRGFMNTEAFF
>TRBV24-1|.|TRBJ2-3|TRBD2
TGTGCCACCAGTGATGCCGGGACTAGAGCAGATACGCAGTATTTT
CATSDAGTRADTQYF
>TRBV23-1|.|TRBJ1-6|.
TGCGCCAGCAGCCCCAGGAGGCGGAATAATTCACCCCTCCACTTT
CASSPRRRNNSPLHF
>TRBV15|.|TRBJ2-7|TRBD1
TGTGCCACCAGCGGGATACAGGGGGAGCAGTACTTC
CATSGIQGEQYF
>TRBV5-6|.|TRBJ2-2|TRBD1
TGTGCCAGCAGCATCCAAGGACAGGGGTACACCGGGGAGCTGTTTTTT
CASSIQGQGYTGELFF
>TRBV19|.|TRBJ1-4|TRBD1
TGTGCCAGTAGTATTTCTGGGACAGGTGGTGAAAAACTGTTTTTT
CASSISGTGGEKLFF
>TRBV25-1|.|TRBJ2-1|.
TGTGCCAGCAGTGATGGCGGGCCCTTCTACAATGAGCAGTTCTTC
CASSDGGPFYNEQFF
>TRBV6-6|.|TRBJ1-3|TRBD1
TGTGCCAGCAGACAGGACAGGATTCCTGGAAACACCATATATTTT
CASRQDRIPGNTIYF
>TRBV2|few|TRBJ2-4|.
TGTGCCAGCAGCGAGGAGGTGTTAGCCAAAAACATTCAGTACTTC
CASSEEVLAKNIQYF
>TRBV7-2|.|TRBJ1-1|.
TGTGCCAGCAGCTTAGTCAGATTGAACACTGAAGCTTTCTTT
CASSLVRLNTEAFF
>TRBV7-9|once|TRBJ2-3|TRBD2
TGTGCCAGCAGCTTAATCGGGGGGGCCACAGATACGCAGTATTTT
CASSLIGGATDTQYF
>TRBV10-2|once|TRBJ1-1|TRBD1
TGCGCCAGCAGGGCAGGGGGTGCGGCTGAAGCTTTCTTT
CASRAGGAAEAFF
>TRBV28|.|TRBJ2-7|.
TGTGCCAGCAGTAACGAGTGGTTCTACGAGCAGTACTTC
CASSNEWFYEQYF
>TRBV27|.|TRBJ2-4|.
TGTGCCAGCAGTACCACCCTAAGGACATCGCGCGGAAACATTCAGTACTTC
CASSTTLRTSRGNIQYF
>TRBV9|few|TRBJ1-1|TRBD1
TGTGCCAGCAGCGTACCCACGGACAGGGCGATAGCTTTCTTT
CASSVPTDRAIAFF
>TRBV24-1|.|TRBJ1-2|.
TGTGCCACCAGTGCGACAGCGAACTATGGCTACACCTTC
CATSATANYGYTF
>TRBV6-4|once|TRBJ1-2|.
TGTGCCAGCAGTGACCGAACGGCTAACTATGGCTACACCTTC
CASSDRTANYGYTF
>TRBV24-1|few|TRBJ1-2|.
TGTGCCACCAGTGATACATTGGCTGGCTACACCTTC
CATSDTLAGYTF
>TRBV3-1/TRBV3-2|.|TRBJ1-2|TRBD1
TGTGCCAGCAGCCAAGGACAGGGGGCGCAGGGCTACACCTTC
CASSQGQGAQGYTF
>TRBV3-1/TRBV3-2|.|TRBJ2-7|TRBD2
TGTGCCAGCAGCCCCCCGACTAGCGGGAGAGATTACGAGCAGTACTTC
CASSPPTSGRDYEQYF
>TRBV4-1|.|TRBJ2-7|.
TGCGCCAGCAGTCCAGACCCCTACGGAGCCTACGAGCAGTACTTC
CASSPDPYGAYEQYF
>TRBV29-1|once|TRBJ2-7|TRBD2
TGCAGCGTTTACTACGGGGGGACTAGCGGGAGTGTAAACGAGCAGTACTTC
CSVYYGGTSGSVNEQYF
>TRBV19|.|TRBJ2-1|TRBD1
TGTGCCAGTAGTTTGGGACAGCGCAATGAGCAGTTCTTC
CASSLGQRNEQFF
>TRBV10-3|.|TRBJ1-1|TRBD1
TGTGCCATCAGTGCCGCCCAGGGGGTTGGGGGAACTACTGAAGCTTTCTTT
CAISAAQGVGGTTEAFF
>TRBV7-9|.|TRBJ1-4|TRBD1
TGTGCCAGCAGCCCTACCGGGACAGGGGATGAAAAACTGTTTTTT
CASSPTGTGDEKLFF
>TRBV6-2/TRBV6-3|.|TRBJ1-3|.
TGTGCCAGCAGTTACTCGCCTCCAGGGAACCCAAGGAGAAACACCATATATTTT
CASSYSPPGNPRRNTIYF
>TRBV7-3|.|TRBJ2-1|.
TGTGCCAGCAGTTCTCCCAGCTACAATGAGCAGTTCTTC
CASSSPSYNEQFF
>TRBV5-1|.|TRBJ2-7|TRBD2
TGCGCCAGTGCAAGCGGGAGTTTAGCTACCTACGAGCAGTACTTC
CASASGSLATYEQYF
>TRBV19|.|TRBJ1-1|.
TGTGCCAGTAGTATAGCAGAGGCTGAAGCTTTCTTT
CASSIAEAEAFF
>TRBV5-1|.|TRBJ1-1|.
TGCGCCAGCAGCCTCTTAGGGGTCGGTGACACTGAAGCTTTCTTT
CASSLLGVGDTEAFF
>TRBV18|.|TRBJ1-2|TRBD1
TGTGCCAGTCAGACCGGGACAGGGAACTATGGCTACACCTTC
CASQTGTGNYGYTF
>TRBV5-1|.|TRBJ2-1|TRBD2
TGCGCCAGCAGGCCGGCTAGCGGGAACTCCTACAATGAGCAGTTCTTC
CASRPASGNSYNEQFF
>TRBV27|.|TRBJ1-1|.
TGTGCCAGCAGTCCCCCCCAGGGGACCCATCCGAACACTGAAGCTTTCTTT
CASSPPQGTHPNTEAFF
>TRBV27|.|TRBJ2-1|TRBD1
TGTGCCAGCAGTTCCGTGACAGGGATATCAATGAGGGAGCAGTTCTTC
CASSSVTGISMREQFF
>TRBV9|.|TRBJ2-1|TRBD2
TGTGCCAGCAGCGCGACTAGCGGGGGGCCTCATGAGCAGTTCTTC
CASSATSGGPHEQFF
>TRBV2|.|TRBJ1-1|TRBD1
TGTGCCAGCAGTGAAATTTTTGGGACAGGGGATACTGAAGCTTTCTTT
CASSEIFGTGDTEAFF
>TRBV3-1/TRBV3-2|.|TRBJ2-1|TRBD1
TGTGCCAGCAGCTTAGGACAGGGCTCCTACAATGAGCAGTTCTTC
CASSLGQGSYNEQFF
>TRBV27|.|TRBJ1-1|.
TGTGCCAGCAGTTTGTACGAAGCCGCCCCCCGCGCTTTCTTT
CASSLYEAAPRAFF
>TRBV18|.|TRBJ1-3|.
TGTGCCAGCTCACCCGGAGGGGTGGCAAACACCATATATTTT
CASSPGGVANTIYF
>TRBV9|.|TRBJ1-2|.
TGTGCCAGCAGCGTCACCAACTCAGACATACACTATGGCTACACCTTC
CASSVTNSDIHYGYTF
>TRBV30|.|TRBJ1-2|TRBD1
TGTGCCTGGAGTCCTATTACAGGGGGCTCCGGGCATGGCTACACCTTC
CAWSPITGGSGHGYTF
>TRBV7-9|few|TRBJ1-2|.
TGTGCCAGCAGCTTCCGGCCTAGGAACTATGGCTACACCTTC
CASSFRPRNYGYTF
>TRBV7-8|.|TRBJ2-7|.
TGTGCCAGCAGCCGAGGGGCCCCCGCGCCGTACGAGCAGTACTTC
CASSRGAPAPYEQYF
>TRBV6-5|.|TRBJ2-1|TRBD2
TGTGCCAGCAAGGGACTAGCGGACAATGAGCAGTTCTTC
CASKGLADNEQFF
>TRBV10-1|.|TRBJ2-1|.
TGCGCCAGCAGACGGGACATCTCGAGCAATGAGCAGTTCTTC
CASRRDISSNEQFF
>TRBV2|.|TRBJ2-5|.
TGTGCCAGCAGTTCGACAGGAAGACAAGAGACCCAGTACTTC
CASSSTGRQETQYF
>TRBV6-1|.|TRBJ2-3|TRBD1
TGTGCCAGCAGTGGGGGGACAGGGGGCAGGACAGATACGCAGTATTTT
CASSGGTGGRTDTQYF
>TRBV15|.|TRBJ1-2|TRBD1
TGTGCCACCAGCACCAGGGACAGGGCTCGTACCATGGATGGCTACACCTTC
CATSTRDRARTMDGYTF
>TRBV7-8|.|TRBJ2-2|.
TGTGCCACCGCTCAGACCCGACAGGTCGCGAACACCGGGGAGCTGTTTTTT
CATAQTRQVANTGELFF